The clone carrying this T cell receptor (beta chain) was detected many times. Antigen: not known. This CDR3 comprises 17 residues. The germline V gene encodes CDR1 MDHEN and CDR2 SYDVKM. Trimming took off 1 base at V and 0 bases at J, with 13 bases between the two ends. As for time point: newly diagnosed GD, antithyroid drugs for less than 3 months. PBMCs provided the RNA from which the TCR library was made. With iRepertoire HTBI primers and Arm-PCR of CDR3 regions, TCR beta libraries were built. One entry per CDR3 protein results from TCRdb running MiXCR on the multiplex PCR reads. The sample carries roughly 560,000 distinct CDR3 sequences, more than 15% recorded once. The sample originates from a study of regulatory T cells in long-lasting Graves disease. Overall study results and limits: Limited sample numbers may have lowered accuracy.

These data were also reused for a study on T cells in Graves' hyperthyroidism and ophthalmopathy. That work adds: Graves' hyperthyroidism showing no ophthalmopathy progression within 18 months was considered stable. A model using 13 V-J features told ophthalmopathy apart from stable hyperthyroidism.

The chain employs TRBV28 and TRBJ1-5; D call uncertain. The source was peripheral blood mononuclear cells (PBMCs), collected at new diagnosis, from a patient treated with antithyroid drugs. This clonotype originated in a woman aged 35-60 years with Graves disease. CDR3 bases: TGTGCCAGCAGTTTATTCATGGCGGCTTATAGCAATCAGCCCCAGCATTTT. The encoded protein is CASSLFMAAYSNQPQHF.